A selection of T cell receptor beta chains follows, all from one sample in a study of tumor T cells in aggressive B-cell lymphoma. The repertoire was sequenced with immunoSEQ multiplex PCR; TCRdb's copy has only in-frame clones and lacks some. Altogether fewer than 1,500 clones are present, roughly 97% being singletons, with the ten largest covering 4.2%. Sequenced input: tumor tissue. These receptors originate from an adult with diffuse large B cell lymphoma. Both conserved end residues are part of each CDR3. Fields, in order: J gene, V gene, D gene, clone size, CDR3 protein, CDR3 DNA. A D gene is named only where the DNA matches it firmly. Size values are once, few and many counts, or a class for expanded clones, and some rows have none.

J: TRBJ1-4
V: TRBV18
D: -
size: -
CDR3: CASSPRDTNEKLFF
DNA: TGTGCCAGCTCACCCCGGGACACCAATGAAAAACTGTTTTTT

J: TRBJ2-1
V: TRBV10-1
D: TRBD1
size: -
CDR3: CASSEGTDNEQFF
DNA: TGCGCCAGCAGTGAGGGGACAGACAATGAGCAGTTCTTC

J: TRBJ1-4
V: TRBV30
D: -
size: -
CDR3: CAWSVPPDEKLFF
DNA: TGTGCCTGGAGTGTACCCCCAGATGAAAAACTGTTTTTT

J: TRBJ2-1
V: TRBV29-1
D: -
size: -
CDR3: CSVEGLGNEQFF
DNA: TGCAGCGTTGAAGGACTAGGCAATGAGCAGTTCTTC

J: TRBJ1-4
V: TRBV7-2
D: TRBD1
size: -
CDR3: CASREGAANEKLFF
DNA: TGTGCCAGCAGAGAGGGGGCGGCTAATGAAAAACTGTTTTTT

J: TRBJ2-1
V: TRBV19
D: TRBD2
size: -
CDR3: CASSIDSGLAGNNEQFF
DNA: TGTGCCAGTAGTATAGATTCCGGGCTAGCGGGAAACAATGAGCAGTTCTTC

J: TRBJ1-1
V: TRBV20-1
D: -
size: -
CDR3: CSATLNTKAFF
DNA: TGCAGTGCTACATTGAACACTAAAGCTTTCTTT

J: TRBJ1-5
V: TRBV19
D: -
size: -
CDR3: CASNRGGNQPQHF
DNA: TGTGCCAGTAATCGGGGGGGCAATCAGCCCCAGCATTTT

J: TRBJ1-1
V: TRBV29-1
D: -
size: -
CDR3: CSVTRQGDGEAFF
DNA: TGCAGCGTTACCCGGCAGGGCGATGGTGAAGCTTTCTTT

J: TRBJ2-5
V: TRBV7-2
D: TRBD2
size: -
CDR3: CASSLWAGVEETQYF
DNA: TGTGCCAGCAGCTTATGGGCGGGGGTTGAAGAGACCCAGTACTTC

J: TRBJ2-5
V: TRBV19
D: TRBD1
size: once
CDR3: CARTGGKETQYF
DNA: TGTGCCAGGACAGGGGGCAAGGAGACCCAGTACTTC

J: TRBJ2-5
V: TRBV9
D: -
size: -
CDR3: CASSVSVEGIGETQYF
DNA: TGTGCCAGCAGCGTTAGCGTAGAGGGAATAGGAGAGACCCAGTACTTC

J: TRBJ1-2
V: TRBV9
D: -
size: -
CDR3: CASSVGSENYGYTF
DNA: TGTGCCAGCAGCGTAGGGTCGGAGAACTATGGCTACACCTTC

J: TRBJ2-5
V: TRBV2
D: TRBD1
size: -
CDR3: CASRPGQHQETQYF
DNA: TGTGCCAGCAGACCGGGACAGCACCAAGAGACCCAGTACTTC

J: TRBJ2-1
V: TRBV5-4
D: TRBD2
size: -
CDR3: CASSSGLAGGPADEQFF
DNA: TGTGCCAGCAGCTCCGGACTAGCGGGGGGGCCAGCGGATGAGCAGTTCTTC

J: TRBJ1-5
V: TRBV28
D: -
size: -
CDR3: CASSLYSQPQHF
DNA: TGTGCCAGCAGTTTATATAGTCAGCCCCAGCATTTT

J: TRBJ1-1
V: TRBV6-6
D: TRBD1
size: -
CDR3: CASRRDRMTEAFF
DNA: TGTGCCAGCAGAAGGGACAGGATGACTGAAGCTTTCTTT

J: TRBJ1-1
V: TRBV7-9
D: TRBD1
size: -
CDR3: CASSGQDSRAFF
DNA: TGTGCCAGCAGCGGACAGGATTCTAGAGCTTTCTTT

J: TRBJ2-5
V: TRBV30
D: TRBD1
size: -
CDR3: CAWSYRGYKETQYF
DNA: TGTGCCTGGAGTTACAGGGGGTACAAAGAGACCCAGTACTTC

J: TRBJ2-1
V: TRBV11-3
D: TRBD2
size: -
CDR3: CASSRGTSGLPKQFF
DNA: TGTGCCAGCAGCCGGGGGACTAGCGGGCTACCAAAGCAGTTCTTC

J: TRBJ1-1
V: TRBV7-2
D: TRBD1
size: -
CDR3: CASSLAGTGRVYAFF
DNA: TGTGCCAGCAGCTTGGCAGGGACAGGTCGCGTTTATGCTTTCTTT

J: TRBJ1-3
V: TRBV2
D: -
size: once
CDR3: CASSEDAGSGNTIYF
DNA: TGTGCCAGCAGTGAAGATGCGGGCTCTGGAAACACCATATATTTT

J: TRBJ1-2
V: TRBV27
D: TRBD1
size: -
CDR3: CASSPWTGAPSYGYTF
DNA: TGTGCCAGCAGTCCATGGACAGGGGCCCCTTCCTATGGCTACACCTTC

J: TRBJ1-1
V: TRBV7-3
D: -
size: once
CDR3: CASSSQGDTEAFF
DNA: TGTGCCAGCAGCTCCCAGGGTGATACTGAAGCTTTCTTT

J: TRBJ1-4
V: TRBV6-1
D: TRBD1
size: -
CDR3: CASSIDRDVEKLFF
DNA: TGTGCCAGCAGTATCGACAGGGATGTTGAAAAACTGTTTTTT

J: TRBJ2-5
V: TRBV7-3
D: TRBD1
size: -
CDR3: CASSSLPGQQETQYF
DNA: TGTGCCAGCAGTTCACTCCCGGGACAGCAAGAGACCCAGTACTTC

J: TRBJ2-6
V: TRBV7-9
D: -
size: -
CDR3: CASSSQVSGANVLTF
DNA: TGTGCCAGCAGCTCGCAGGTCTCTGGGGCCAACGTCCTGACTTTC

J: TRBJ2-3
V: TRBV9
D: -
size: -
CDR3: CASSVEGQFTDTQYF
DNA: TGTGCCAGCAGCGTAGAGGGGCAGTTTACAGATACGCAGTATTTT

J: TRBJ1-6
V: TRBV4-3
D: -
size: -
CDR3: CASSQETGGRSPLHF
DNA: TGCGCCAGCAGCCAAGAAACGGGGGGCCGATCACCCCTCCACTTT

J: TRBJ1-1
V: TRBV5-6
D: -
size: -
CDR3: CASSLFPGNTEAFF
DNA: TGTGCCAGCAGCTTATTTCCAGGGAACACTGAAGCTTTCTTT

J: TRBJ1-2
V: TRBV6-1
D: TRBD1
size: -
CDR3: CASSPGQGVYGYTF
DNA: TGTGCCAGCAGCCCGGGACAGGGGGTCTATGGCTACACCTTC

J: TRBJ2-3
V: TRBV7-9
D: -
size: -
CDR3: CASSLAEGWADTQYF
DNA: TGTGCCAGCAGCTTAGCGGAGGGGTGGGCAGATACGCAGTATTTT

J: TRBJ2-1
V: TRBV6-4
D: TRBD2
size: -
CDR3: CASSGLAGTFDEQFF
DNA: TGTGCCAGCAGCGGACTAGCGGGGACGTTTGATGAGCAGTTCTTC

J: TRBJ2-7
V: TRBV28
D: -
size: -
CDR3: CASSFLYRDEQYF
DNA: TGTGCCAGCAGTTTCTTATACAGGGACGAGCAGTACTTC

J: TRBJ1-4
V: TRBV28
D: -
size: -
CDR3: CASSAWTATNEKLFF
DNA: TGTGCCAGCAGTGCCTGGACAGCAACTAATGAAAAACTGTTTTTT

J: TRBJ2-2
V: TRBV4-1
D: -
size: -
CDR3: CASSPQTNGNTGELFF
DNA: TGCGCCAGCAGCCCCCAAACGAACGGTAACACCGGGGAGCTGTTTTTT

J: TRBJ2-7
V: TRBV28
D: TRBD2
size: -
CDR3: CASNGLAGRGLSYEQYF
DNA: TGTGCCAGCAATGGACTAGCGGGGAGGGGGCTTTCCTACGAGCAGTACTTC

J: TRBJ2-5
V: TRBV28
D: TRBD1
size: once
CDR3: CASSQHWGGQGQLKTQYF
DNA: TGTGCCAGCAGTCAACATTGGGGGGGACAGGGCCAATTAAAGACCCAGTACTTC

J: TRBJ2-7
V: TRBV6-5
D: TRBD1
size: once
CDR3: CASSRQGSSYEQYF
DNA: TGTGCCAGCTCGAGACAGGGAAGCTCCTACGAGCAGTACTTC

J: TRBJ2-5
V: TRBV29-1
D: TRBD2
size: -
CDR3: CSVPAGGGLQYF
DNA: TGCAGCGTTCCAGCGGGGGGGGGACTTCAGTACTTC

J: TRBJ2-1
V: TRBV7-2
D: TRBD2
size: -
CDR3: CASSSGLAGTYNEQFF
DNA: TGTGCCAGCAGCTCCGGACTAGCGGGGACCTACAATGAGCAGTTCTTC

J: TRBJ2-3
V: TRBV7-9
D: -
size: -
CDR3: CASSLPDSTQYF
DNA: TGTGCCAGCAGCCTTCCGGACTCTACGCAGTATTTT

J: TRBJ2-3
V: TRBV9
D: TRBD2
size: -
CDR3: CASSSGTSGGVGWTDTQYF
DNA: TGTGCCAGCAGCTCCGGGACTAGCGGGGGGGTGGGTTGGACAGATACGCAGTATTTT

J: TRBJ1-5
V: TRBV15
D: TRBD1
size: -
CDR3: CATSSANQGTGGQFYDQPQHF
DNA: TGTGCCACCAGCAGCGCGAATCAAGGGACAGGGGGCCAGTTCTACGATCAGCCCCAGCATTTT